What follows is one TCR beta chain and its context. Germline V CDR1 and CDR2: LNHNV, YYDKDF (reference sequence). V shed 1 base, J shed 5 bases, and the junction held 7 bases outside the gene matches. This CDR3 has 15 amino acids. TCR analog templates of synthetic origin were spiked into each PCR. Sequencing used immunoSEQ multiplex PCR; TCRdb keeps in-frame clones, though not all of them. This sample has 45,000 to 60,000 clones, with 88% found just once. Time point denoted: peripheral blood 6 weeks after treatment start. The sample is drawn from a study of PD-L1 blockade in urothelial cancer. Study in general: Prior chemotherapy ranged from 0 to 3 regimens per patient.

The source of this sequence is a man in his fifties or sixties with urothelial cancer. The J gene is TRBJ1-2, the V gene TRBV15; 7 positions match TRBD1. The material sequenced was PBMCs, taken around atezolizumab (anti-PD-L1) treatment. CDR3 in amino acids: CATSRGRGLGYGYTF. The CDR3 DNA sequence: TGTGCCACCAGCAGAGGAAGGGGGCTCGGGTATGGCTACACCTTC.